The rows below give T cell receptor beta chains drawn from one sample of a study of T-cell reconstitution after alpha-beta-depleted transplantation in children. TCRdb reanalysed the PCR reads using MiXCR and keeps one entry per CDR3 protein. The sample carries hundreds of thousands of distinct CDR3 sequences, around 13% recorded once. This specimen was PBMCs from the stem cell graft donor, taken from the stem cell graft. The receptor source for this set is a human donor who donated a stem cell graft to a child with combined immunodeficiency. Each CDR3 is given with its conserved first and last residue. D genes are given only for firm matches. The listing skips clone size in some rows; elsewhere it reads once, few, many or a size class.

TRBD1	TRBV24-1	many	TRBJ2-7	TGTGCCACCAGAGGGACAGGGGACGAGCAGTACTTC	CATRGTGDEQYF
TRBD2	TRBV3-1	-	TRBJ2-1	TGTGCCTCCTGCCAGGGGGGACTAGCGGGGGTCAAATACAATGAGCAGTTCTTC	CASCQGGLAGVKYNEQFF
-	TRBV5-6	few	TRBJ2-1	TGTGCCAGCAGTTCTCTCGACGGGTCCTACAATGAGCAGTTCTTC	CASSSLDGSYNEQFF
TRBD1	TRBV29-1	few	TRBJ2-5	TGCAGCGTTGAATATCAAGCCAGGGGGCAAGAGACCCAGTACTTC	CSVEYQARGQETQYF
-	TRBV2	few	TRBJ2-3	TGTGCCAGCAGTGAAGGGGCGGGGGCTCACACAGATACGCAGTATTTT	CASSEGAGAHTDTQYF
-	TRBV10-2	few	TRBJ1-4	TGCGCCAGCAGTGAAAAGCCGGTGAGGGAAAAACTGTTTTTT	CASSEKPVREKLFF
-	TRBV7-9	few	TRBJ2-3	TGTGCCAGCAGCTTAGGGGGACCTCTGGGGCCCACAGATACGCAGTATTTT	CASSLGGPLGPTDTQYF
-	TRBV6-1	many	TRBJ2-5	TGTGCCAGCAGTGTCAGGGGAAGAGAGACCCAGTACTTC	CASSVRGRETQYF
TRBD2	TRBV4-2	many	TRBJ2-3	TGTGCCAGCAGCCAAGAACTGACTAGCGGGGGAATAGATACGCAGTATTTT	CASSQELTSGGIDTQYF
-	TRBV7-2	many	TRBJ1-3	TGTGCCAGCAGCTTGGGTTGGGGCCTCACGGGAAACACCATATATTTT	CASSLGWGLTGNTIYF
TRBD1	TRBV12-3/TRBV12-4	-	TRBJ2-2	TGTGCCAGCAGTTTGAGGGACAGGGGGCATGGCGGGGAGCTGTTTTTT	CASSLRDRGHGGELFF
TRBD2	TRBV29-1	few	TRBJ2-1	TGCAGCGTTGTTCGACTAGCGGGAGTTAATGAGCAGTTCTTC	CSVVRLAGVNEQFF
-	TRBV5-1	few	TRBJ2-6	TGCGCCAGCAGCTTGAGTTTGGCAGGCCCCTCTGGGGCCAACGTCCTGACTTTC	CASSLSLAGPSGANVLTF
-	TRBV5-8	-	TRBJ2-5	TGTGCCAGCAGCTTCCAGGAGATACGAGAGACCCAGTACTTC	CASSFQEIRETQYF
-	TRBV27	-	TRBJ1-5	TGTGCCAGCAGCCCTAGCGCCGGTTATAGCAATCAGCCCCAGCATTTT	CASSPSAGYSNQPQHF
-	TRBV20-1	few	TRBJ2-5	TGCAGTGCTCCCTTGGCCTCTCAGCGGACCCAGTACTTC	CSAPLASQRTQYF
-	TRBV4-1	-	TRBJ2-1	TGCGCCAGCAGCCAAGGGTCGAGCTCCTACAATGAGCAGTTCTTC	CASSQGSSSYNEQFF
-	TRBV2	few	TRBJ2-3	TGTGCCAACTCGTGGAGGAGCACAGATACGCAGTATTTT	CANSWRSTDTQYF
-	TRBV7-8	many	TRBJ2-1	TGTGCCAGCAGCCTCCGACGTCTTGGGAATGAGCAGTTCTTC	CASSLRRLGNEQFF
-	TRBV29-1	-	TRBJ2-3	TGCAGCGTTGATGGCAGGGCGGAAGATACGCAGTATTTT	CSVDGRAEDTQYF
-	TRBV5-8	-	TRBJ2-7	TGTGCCAGCAGCATCGACAGTTTACCCACCTACGAGCAGTACTTC	CASSIDSLPTYEQYF
TRBD1	TRBV5-6	many	TRBJ2-7	TGTGCCAGCAGCTTGTGGGGACAGGGGAACTACGAGCAGTACTTC	CASSLWGQGNYEQYF
TRBD2	TRBV6-6	-	TRBJ2-7	TGTGCCAGCTGGGGGGGTCGGTACGAGCAGTACTTC	CASWGGRYEQYF
-	TRBV12-3/TRBV12-4	-	TRBJ2-2	TGTGCCAGCAGTTTTGGGGGTCACGGGGAGCTGTTTTTT	CASSFGGHGELFF
-	TRBV5-1	many	TRBJ2-3	TGCGCCAGCAGCTTGGTGCAGGGAAGCACAGATACGCAGTATTTT	CASSLVQGSTDTQYF
TRBD2	TRBV15	-	TRBJ2-7	TGTGCCACCAGCAGGAGCGGGAGAGACTACGAGCAGTACTTC	CATSRSGRDYEQYF
TRBD1	TRBV12-3/TRBV12-4	few	TRBJ1-4	TGTGCCAGCAGTAAAACCCTGACAGGGGCCAATGAAAAACTGTTTTTT	CASSKTLTGANEKLFF
-	TRBV5-5	many	TRBJ2-6	TGTGCCAGCAGCTCGACCTTCACCTTCTCTGGGGCCAACGTCCTGACTTTC	CASSSTFTFSGANVLTF
-	TRBV20-1	few	TRBJ2-1	TGCAGTGCTAGAGAAAGCGCGGCGGACTCCTACAATGAGCAGTTCTTC	CSARESAADSYNEQFF